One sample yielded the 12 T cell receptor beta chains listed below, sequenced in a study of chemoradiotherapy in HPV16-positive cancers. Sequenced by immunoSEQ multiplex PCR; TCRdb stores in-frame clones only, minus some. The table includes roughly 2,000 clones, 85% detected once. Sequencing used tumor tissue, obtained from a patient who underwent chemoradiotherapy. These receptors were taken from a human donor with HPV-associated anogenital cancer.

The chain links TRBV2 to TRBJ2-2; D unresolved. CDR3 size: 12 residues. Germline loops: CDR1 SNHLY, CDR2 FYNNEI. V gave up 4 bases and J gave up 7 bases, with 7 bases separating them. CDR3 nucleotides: TGTGCCAGCAGTGTTAGGAACGGGGAGCTGTTTTTT. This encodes CASSVRNGELFF.

In nucleotides, the CDR3 is TGCGCCAGCAGCTTGGCCCCGGGGAACACCGGGGAGCTGTTTTTT. This translates into CASSLAPGNTGELFF. The chain carries TRBV5-1 and TRBJ2-2; D ambiguous. Germline-derived CDR1 and CDR2 are SGHRS and YFSETQ. V was shortened by 0 bases and J by 1 base, with 7 bases between the two germline ends. The CDR3 is 15 residues long.

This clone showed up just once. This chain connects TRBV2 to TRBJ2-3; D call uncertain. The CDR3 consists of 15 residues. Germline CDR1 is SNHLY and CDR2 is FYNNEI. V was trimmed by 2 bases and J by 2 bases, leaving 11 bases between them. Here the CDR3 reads CASSEWVGDTDTQYF. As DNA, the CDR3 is TGTGCCAGCAGTGAATGGGTTGGGGACACAGATACGCAGTATTTT.

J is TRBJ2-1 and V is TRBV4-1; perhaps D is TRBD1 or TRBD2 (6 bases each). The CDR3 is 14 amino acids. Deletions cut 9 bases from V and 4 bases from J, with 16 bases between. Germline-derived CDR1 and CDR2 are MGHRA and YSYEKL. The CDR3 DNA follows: TGCGCCAGTAGAGGGGGGCTAGTGTACAATGAGCAGTTCTTC. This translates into CASRGGLVYNEQFF.

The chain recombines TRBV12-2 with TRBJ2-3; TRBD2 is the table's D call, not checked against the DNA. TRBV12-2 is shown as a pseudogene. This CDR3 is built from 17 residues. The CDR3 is CASRLAKGRGGSDTQYF. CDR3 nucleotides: TGTGCAAGTCGCTTAGCGAAAGGGCGGGGGGGCTCAGATACGCAGTATTTT.

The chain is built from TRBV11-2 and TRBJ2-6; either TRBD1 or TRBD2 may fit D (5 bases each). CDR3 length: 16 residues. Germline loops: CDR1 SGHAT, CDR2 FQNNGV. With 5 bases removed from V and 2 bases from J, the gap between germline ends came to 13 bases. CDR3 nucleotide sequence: TGTGCCAGCAGCCCGCGTGTGGGGGCTGGGGCCAACGTCCTGACTTTC. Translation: CASSPRVGAGANVLTF.

Written as DNA, the CDR3 is TGTGCCAGCAGTGTACTAGCGGGGGGGCGCACAGATACGCAGTATTTT. This gives the protein CASSVLAGGRTDTQYF. The chain employs TRBV6-1 and TRBJ2-3; 13 bases are shared with TRBD2. Germline V lookup: CDR1 MNHNS, CDR2 SASEGT. Losses at the gene ends were 4 bases for V and 1 base for J; bases not matched to a gene: 2. The CDR3 has 16 amino acids.

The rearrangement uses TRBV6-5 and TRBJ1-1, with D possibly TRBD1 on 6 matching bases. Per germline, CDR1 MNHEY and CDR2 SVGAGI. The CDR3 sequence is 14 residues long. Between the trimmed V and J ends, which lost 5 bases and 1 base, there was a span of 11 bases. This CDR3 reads CASSRTVSNTEAFF. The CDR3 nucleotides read TGTGCCAGCAGTCGGACAGTTTCGAACACTGAAGCTTTCTTT.

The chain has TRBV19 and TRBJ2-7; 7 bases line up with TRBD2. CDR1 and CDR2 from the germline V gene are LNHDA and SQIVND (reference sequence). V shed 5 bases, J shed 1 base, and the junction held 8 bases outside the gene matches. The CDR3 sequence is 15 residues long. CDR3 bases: TGTGCCAGTAGTGGTGGACTAGACCCATCCTACGAGCAGTACTTC. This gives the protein CASSGGLDPSYEQYF.

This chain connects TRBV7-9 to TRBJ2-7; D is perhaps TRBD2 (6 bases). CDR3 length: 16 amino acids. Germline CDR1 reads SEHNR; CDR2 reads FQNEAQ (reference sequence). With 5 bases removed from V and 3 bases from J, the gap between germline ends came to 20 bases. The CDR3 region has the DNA TGTGCCAGCAGCCCTACGGAGGGGCAGGGTGGCTACGAGCAGTACTTC. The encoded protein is CASSPTEGQGGYEQYF. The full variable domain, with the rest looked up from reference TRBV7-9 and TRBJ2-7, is DTGVSQNPRHKITKRGQNVTFRCDPISEHNRLYWYRQTLGQGPEFLTYFQNEAQLEKSRLLSDRFSAERPKGSFSTLEIQRTEQGDSAMYLCASSPTEGQGGYEQYFGPGTRLTVT.

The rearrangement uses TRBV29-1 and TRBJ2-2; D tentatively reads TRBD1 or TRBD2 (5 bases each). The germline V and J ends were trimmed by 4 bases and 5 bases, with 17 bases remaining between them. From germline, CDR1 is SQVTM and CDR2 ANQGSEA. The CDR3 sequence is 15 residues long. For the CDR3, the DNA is TGCAGCGTTGGCCCCCTAGGGGAGTCGACCGGGGAGCTGTTTTTT. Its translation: CSVGPLGESTGELFF.

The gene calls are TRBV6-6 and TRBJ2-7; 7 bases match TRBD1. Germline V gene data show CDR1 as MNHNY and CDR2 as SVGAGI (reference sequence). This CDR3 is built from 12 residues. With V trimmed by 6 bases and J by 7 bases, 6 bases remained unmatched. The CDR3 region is CASSHGTAEQYF. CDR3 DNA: TGTGCCAGCAGCCACGGGACAGCTGAGCAGTACTTC.